Listed below are T cell receptor beta chains from one sample, sequenced in a study of cytomegalovirus exposure and HLA in healthy donors. Sequencing was performed with immunoSEQ multiplex PCR; in TCRdb, only in-frame clones are kept and a portion is missing. The sample lists tens of thousands of clones; 70% to 90% were seen once. The sample taken for sequencing was PBMCs. These receptors were collected from a woman between 18 and 30 years old in good health and CMV-seropositive. CDR3s include the opening cysteine and the closing phenylalanine or tryptophan. A D gene is named only where the DNA matches it firmly. A row's size may be missing; if present it is once, few, many or a size class.

j_gene: TRBJ1-3; d_gene: TRBD1; abundance: .; v_gene: TRBV11-2; CDR3aa: CASSITGTGGGNTIYF; CDR3nt: TGTGCCAGCAGCATTACCGGGACAGGGGGAGGAAACACCATATATTTT
j_gene: TRBJ2-2; d_gene: TRBD2; abundance: .; v_gene: TRBV29-1; CDR3aa: CSVGLASNTGELFF; CDR3nt: TGCAGCGTTGGACTAGCGTCGAACACCGGGGAGCTGTTTTTT
j_gene: TRBJ2-5; d_gene: TRBD2; abundance: .; v_gene: TRBV7-7; CDR3aa: CAIGRVRTQYF; CDR3nt: TGTGCTATCGGGAGGGTCCGGACCCAGTACTTC
j_gene: TRBJ1-2; d_gene: .; abundance: .; v_gene: TRBV6-4; CDR3aa: CASSEQDRLKHNYGYTF; CDR3nt: TGTGCCAGCAGTGAGCAGGACAGACTTAAACATAACTATGGCTACACCTTC
j_gene: TRBJ2-5; d_gene: TRBD2; abundance: .; v_gene: TRBV9; CDR3aa: CASSATNGLAGGGETQYF; CDR3nt: TGTGCCAGCAGCGCGACCAACGGACTAGCGGGAGGAGGAGAGACCCAGTACTTC
j_gene: TRBJ2-5; d_gene: .; abundance: once; v_gene: TRBV20-1; CDR3aa: CSARRQETQYF; CDR3nt: TGCAGTGCTAGGCGGCAAGAGACCCAGTACTTC
j_gene: TRBJ2-7; d_gene: TRBD2; abundance: .; v_gene: TRBV29-1; CDR3aa: CSGTSGSSYEQYF; CDR3nt: TGCAGCGGGACTAGCGGGAGTTCATACGAGCAGTACTTC
j_gene: TRBJ2-7; d_gene: TRBD2; abundance: .; v_gene: TRBV5-6; CDR3aa: CASSPTSGSAYEQYF; CDR3nt: TGTGCCAGCAGCCCTACTAGCGGGAGCGCTTACGAGCAGTACTTC
j_gene: TRBJ1-6; d_gene: .; abundance: .; v_gene: TRBV9; CDR3aa: CASNPDGDSYNSPLHF; CDR3nt: TGTGCCAGCAACCCAGACGGGGACTCCTATAATTCACCCCTCCACTTT
j_gene: TRBJ2-3; d_gene: .; abundance: .; v_gene: TRBV7-6; CDR3aa: CASSFPLGSGDTDTQYF; CDR3nt: TGTGCCAGCAGCTTCCCGTTGGGTAGCGGAGACACAGATACGCAGTATTTT
j_gene: TRBJ2-1; d_gene: TRBD1; abundance: .; v_gene: TRBV13; CDR3aa: CASSQLVPGQGRQFF; CDR3nt: TGTGCCAGCAGTCAACTAGTCCCGGGACAGGGACGGCAGTTCTTC
j_gene: TRBJ1-4; d_gene: TRBD1; abundance: .; v_gene: TRBV6-1; CDR3aa: CASSVGTGGEKLFF; CDR3nt: TGTGCCAGCAGTGTCGGGACAGGAGGCGAAAAACTGTTTTTT
j_gene: TRBJ1-1; d_gene: .; abundance: .; v_gene: TRBV5-1; CDR3aa: CASSLDGLNTEAFF; CDR3nt: TGCGCCAGCAGCTTGGACGGTTTGAACACTGAAGCTTTCTTT
j_gene: TRBJ1-4; d_gene: TRBD1; abundance: few; v_gene: TRBV4-2; CDR3aa: CASSSGQGREKLFF; CDR3nt: TGTGCCAGCAGCTCTGGACAGGGGCGGGAAAAACTGTTTTTT
j_gene: TRBJ2-3; d_gene: .; abundance: .; v_gene: TRBV28; CDR3aa: CASSFGDTQYF; CDR3nt: TGTGCCAGCAGTTTCGGAGATACGCAGTATTTT
j_gene: TRBJ2-5; d_gene: TRBD1; abundance: .; v_gene: TRBV2; CDR3aa: CASSSTGGQTQYF; CDR3nt: TGTGCCAGCAGTTCGACAGGGGGCCAGACCCAGTACTTC
j_gene: TRBJ1-5; d_gene: TRBD1; abundance: .; v_gene: TRBV4-3; CDR3aa: CASSQGQGDRPQHF; CDR3nt: TGCGCCAGCAGCCAAGGACAGGGGGATAGGCCCCAGCATTTT
j_gene: TRBJ2-1; d_gene: .; abundance: .; v_gene: TRBV5-4; CDR3aa: CASSSGTPSYNEQFF; CDR3nt: TGTGCCAGCAGTTCCGGGACACCTTCCTACAATGAGCAGTTCTTC
j_gene: TRBJ1-2; d_gene: .; abundance: .; v_gene: TRBV5-4; CDR3aa: CASSLRDIFYGYTF; CDR3nt: TGTGCCAGCAGCCTCCGGGACATCTTTTATGGCTACACCTTC
j_gene: TRBJ2-7; d_gene: .; abundance: .; v_gene: TRBV27; CDR3aa: CASSLSTVPVYEQYF; CDR3nt: TGTGCCAGCAGTTTATCGACAGTCCCTGTCTACGAGCAGTACTTC
j_gene: TRBJ2-3; d_gene: TRBD1; abundance: .; v_gene: TRBV4-3; CDR3aa: CASSQWDRASTDTQYF; CDR3nt: TGCGCCAGCAGCCAATGGGACAGGGCTTCCACAGATACGCAGTATTTT
j_gene: TRBJ2-5; d_gene: .; abundance: .; v_gene: TRBV9; CDR3aa: CASSVGGVPETQYF; CDR3nt: TGTGCCAGCAGCGTAGGGGGAGTTCCAGAGACCCAGTACTTC
j_gene: TRBJ2-3; d_gene: TRBD1; abundance: .; v_gene: TRBV6-6; CDR3aa: CASSTQGAPTDTQYF; CDR3nt: TGTGCCAGCAGTACTCAGGGGGCACCCACAGATACGCAGTATTTT
j_gene: TRBJ2-2; d_gene: .; abundance: few; v_gene: TRBV9; CDR3aa: CASNTNTGELFF; CDR3nt: TGTGCCAGCAACACCAACACCGGGGAGCTGTTTTTT
j_gene: TRBJ2-7; d_gene: .; abundance: .; v_gene: TRBV6-5; CDR3aa: CASSYEEIYEQYF; CDR3nt: TGTGCCAGCAGTTACGAGGAAATCTACGAGCAGTACTTC
j_gene: TRBJ2-3; d_gene: TRBD2; abundance: few; v_gene: TRBV6-1; CDR3aa: CASESSGGATDTQYF; CDR3nt: TGTGCCAGCGAATCTAGCGGGGGGGCGACAGATACGCAGTATTTT
j_gene: TRBJ1-2; d_gene: .; abundance: .; v_gene: TRBV5-4; CDR3aa: CASSPGFGNGYTF; CDR3nt: TGTGCCAGCAGCCCGGGGTTCGGAAATGGCTACACCTTC
j_gene: TRBJ2-2; d_gene: TRBD2; abundance: once; v_gene: TRBV9; CDR3aa: CASSDPPREGGSGELFF; CDR3nt: TGTGCCAGCAGCGACCCCCCCCGGGAGGGAGGAAGCGGGGAGCTGTTTTTT
j_gene: TRBJ2-7; d_gene: TRBD1; abundance: .; v_gene: TRBV4-3; CDR3aa: CASSQRTGPYEQYF; CDR3nt: TGCGCCAGCAGCCAAAGGACAGGACCCTACGAGCAGTACTTC
j_gene: TRBJ1-2; d_gene: TRBD1; abundance: .; v_gene: TRBV20-1; CDR3aa: CSVTNQGEYTF; CDR3nt: TGCAGTGTCACAAATCAGGGGGAATACACCTTC
j_gene: TRBJ2-3; d_gene: .; abundance: few; v_gene: TRBV6-4; CDR3aa: CASSVGLTDTQYF; CDR3nt: TGTGCCAGCAGTGTTGGGCTCACAGATACGCAGTATTTT
j_gene: TRBJ2-1; d_gene: .; abundance: .; v_gene: TRBV18; CDR3aa: CASSPLRGNEQFF; CDR3nt: TGTGCCAGCTCACCACTTCGCGGTAATGAGCAGTTCTTC
j_gene: TRBJ1-4; d_gene: .; abundance: .; v_gene: TRBV30; CDR3aa: CAWSNLGNDEKLFF; CDR3nt: TGTGCCTGGAGTAACTTGGGCAACGACGAAAAACTGTTTTTT
j_gene: TRBJ2-2; d_gene: .; abundance: .; v_gene: TRBV6-4; CDR3aa: CASSDSGVGELFF; CDR3nt: TGTGCCAGCAGTGACTCTGGAGTCGGGGAGCTGTTTTTT
j_gene: TRBJ1-1; d_gene: .; abundance: .; v_gene: TRBV7-8; CDR3aa: CASSLTGRAEAFF; CDR3nt: TGTGCCAGCAGCTTAACCGGGAGAGCTGAAGCTTTCTTT
j_gene: TRBJ2-1; d_gene: TRBD2; abundance: .; v_gene: TRBV30; CDR3aa: CAWSRTSEQFF; CDR3nt: TGTGCCTGGAGTCGGACTAGTGAGCAGTTCTTC
j_gene: TRBJ2-5; d_gene: .; abundance: .; v_gene: TRBV6-1; CDR3aa: CASSDGGETQYF; CDR3nt: TGTGCCAGCAGTGATGGGGGCGAGACCCAGTACTTC